A selection of T cell receptor beta chains follows, all from one sample in a study of blood T cells in healthy people across ages. TCRdb independently ran MiXCR on the 5' RACE reads; one entry per CDR3 protein. The sample has 1.2 million to 1.5 million distinct CDR3 sequences, approximately 40% seen once. Sequencing used blood. These receptors all stem from a woman younger than 30 in good health. Both conserved end residues are part of each CDR3. A D gene is named only where the DNA matches it firmly. Size tells how often a clone was seen (once, few, many) or the class of an expanded clone, and some rows leave it out.

D: NA; J: TRBJ1-2; size: NA; V: TRBV10-3; CDR3: CAISESDQRGYTF; DNA: TGTGCCATCAGTGAGTCGGACCAGCGTGGCTACACCTTC
D: NA; J: TRBJ2-2; size: NA; V: TRBV18; CDR3: CASSLTGDSGELFF; DNA: TGTGCCAGCTCCCTTACGGGAGACTCCGGGGAGCTGTTTTTT
D: TRBD1; J: TRBJ2-7; size: NA; V: TRBV11-1; CDR3: CASSLAGGRDRAYNEQYF; DNA: TGTGCCAGCAGCTTAGCGGGGGGCCGGGACAGGGCCTACAATGAGCAGTACTTC
D: NA; J: TRBJ2-5; size: few; V: TRBV5-1; CDR3: CASSFFGEKETQYF; DNA: TGCGCCAGCAGCTTCTTTGGGGAGAAAGAGACCCAGTACTTC
D: NA; J: TRBJ2-7; size: many; V: TRBV7-9; CDR3: CASSPYSEEQYF; DNA: TGTGCCAGCAGCCCCTATAGTGAAGAGCAGTACTTC
D: TRBD1; J: TRBJ1-4; size: few; V: TRBV20-1; CDR3: CSASDRDGSEKLFF; DNA: TGCAGTGCTAGTGACAGGGACGGGAGTGAAAAACTGTTTTTT
D: NA; J: TRBJ1-2; size: NA; V: TRBV12-3/TRBV12-4; CDR3: CTSSFGSGSGYTF; DNA: TGTACCAGCAGTTTTGGGTCGGGCAGTGGCTACACCTTC
D: NA; J: TRBJ2-1; size: NA; V: TRBV12-3/TRBV12-4; CDR3: CASSLGGPQPFF; DNA: TGTGCCAGCAGTCTCGGGGGCCCCCAACCGTTCTTC
D: NA; J: TRBJ1-1; size: NA; V: TRBV6-5; CDR3: CASSYPKATEAFF; DNA: TGTGCCAGCAGTTACCCGAAGGCCACTGAAGCTTTCTTT
D: TRBD2; J: TRBJ2-1; size: NA; V: TRBV20-1; CDR3: CSARVTTSASHNEQFF; DNA: TGCAGTGCTAGAGTCACAACTAGCGCCTCCCACAATGAGCAGTTCTTC
D: TRBD1; J: TRBJ2-5; size: NA; V: TRBV12-3/TRBV12-4; CDR3: CASMTGAYNEQYF; DNA: TGTGCCAGCATGACAGGGGCCTACAATGAGCAGTACTTC
D: NA; J: TRBJ1-5; size: NA; V: TRBV10-3; CDR3: CAISVELAGAGQPQHF; DNA: TGTGCCATCAGCGTAGAGCTTGCGGGGGCAGGCCAGCCCCAGCATTTT
D: NA; J: TRBJ2-3; size: few; V: TRBV28; CDR3: CASSFTRGGSSTDTQYF; DNA: TGTGCCAGCAGTTTCACTCGAGGCGGGTCTAGCACAGATACGCAGTATTTT
D: TRBD2; J: TRBJ2-1; size: many; V: TRBV20-1; CDR3: CSARQFTSGRDNEQFF; DNA: TGCAGTGCTAGACAGTTTACTAGCGGGAGGGACAATGAGCAGTTCTTC
D: NA; J: TRBJ1-2; size: NA; V: TRBV30; CDR3: CAWNGQNYGYTF; DNA: TGTGCCTGGAATGGACAGAACTATGGCTACACCTTC
D: TRBD2; J: TRBJ2-1; size: NA; V: TRBV29-1; CDR3: CSVDRGLASRDGSYNEQFF; DNA: TGCAGCGTCGATAGGGGACTAGCGTCAAGGGACGGCTCCTACAATGAGCAGTTCTTC
D: NA; J: TRBJ1-1; size: NA; V: TRBV28; CDR3: CASSLLKLGGLNTEAFF; DNA: TGTGCCAGCAGTCTTCTAAAGTTGGGGGGGCTGAACACTGAAGCTTTCTTT
D: NA; J: TRBJ1-1; size: NA; V: TRBV7-2; CDR3: CASSLDTRVGAFF; DNA: TGTGCCAGCAGCTTAGATACCAGGGTTGGAGCTTTCTTT
D: TRBD2; J: TRBJ2-1; size: NA; V: TRBV20-1; CDR3: CSARPLAGDSNEQFF; DNA: TGCAGTGCTAGGCCGCTAGCGGGAGATAGTAACGAGCAGTTCTTC
D: TRBD2; J: TRBJ2-1; size: NA; V: TRBV4-1; CDR3: CASSRLLAGPTDEQFF; DNA: TGCGCCAGCAGCCGATTACTAGCGGGGCCTACGGATGAGCAGTTCTTC
D: NA; J: TRBJ1-6; size: NA; V: TRBV28; CDR3: CASNGQIYNSPLHF; DNA: TGTGCCAGCAACGGACAGATATATAATTCACCCCTCCACTTT
D: TRBD2; J: TRBJ2-7; size: NA; V: TRBV20-1; CDR3: CSARDSGSHEQYF; DNA: TGCAGTGCTAGAGATAGCGGGAGTCACGAGCAGTACTTC